Below, 30 T cell receptor beta chains from the same sample are listed, as sequenced in a study of brain T cells in children with intractable seizures (dated by TCRdb to the early 2020s). The library was obtained by the immunoSEQ multiplex PCR assay. Here the immuneACCESS table is served through TCRdb, limited to in-frame sequences with V and J called. Missing clones are a known gap in these copies; in checked studies unresolved V genes cover under half, and the rest lacks a known reason. This sample comprises approximately 330,000 clones, approximately 93% of them detected only once. 5.7% of the sample belongs to the ten largest clones. Taken with the paper, the label for time point translates to: blood from clinic visit 5 months post-surgery; TSC patient then seizure free. The sample here was peripheral blood, taken 5 to 6 months after surgery. These receptors all come from a boy younger than two with tuberous sclerosis and intractable seizures.

This chain connects TRBV30 to TRBJ2-1; perhaps TRBD2 as D (6 bases). CDR1 is GTSNPN, CDR2 SVGIG, per germline (reference sequence). The CDR3 loop spans 14 amino acids. V gave up 2 bases and J gave up 7 bases, with 15 bases separating them. The CDR3 here is CAWSLGTWGNEQFF. As DNA, the CDR3 is TGTGCCTGGAGTCTTGGGACTTGGGGGAATGAGCAGTTCTTC.

The CDR3 coding sequence is TGTGCCAGCAGCCCCCGGATCGATTCCAAAAACATTCAGTACTTC. Amino acid sequence: CASSPRIDSKNIQYF. The chain combines TRBV7-9 with TRBJ2-4; no clear D gene. Germline lookup yields CDR1 SEHNR and CDR2 FQNEAQ (reference sequence). Trimming shortened V by 5 bases and J by 2 bases, and 13 bases separated the two germline ends. The CDR3 has 15 amino acids. Variable domain in full (rest from reference TRBV7-9 and TRBJ2-4): DTGVSQNPRHKITKRGQNVTFRCDPISEHNRLYWYRQTLGQGPEFLTYFQNEAQLEKSRLLSDRFSAERPKGSFSTLEIQRTEQGDSAMYLCASSPRIDSKNIQYFGAGTRLSVL.

The chain uses TRBV7-2 and TRBJ2-1, with 7 bases aligning to TRBD2. CDR1 is SGHTA, CDR2 FQGNSA, per germline. This CDR3 is 16 amino acids long. With V trimmed by 5 bases and J by 5 bases, 12 bases remained unmatched. The CDR3 protein is CASSARDYLPHNEQFF. In DNA form, the CDR3 reads TGTGCCAGCAGCGCCCGGGACTACCTCCCGCACAATGAGCAGTTCTTC.

The chain has TRBV19 and TRBJ2-1; 10 nucleotides align to TRBD2. Germline V lookup: CDR1 LNHDA, CDR2 SQIVND (reference sequence). J was trimmed by 8 bases and V by 5 bases; bases with no gene match: 12. This CDR3 spans 16 amino acids. This CDR3 reads CASSSDLAGVLDEQFF. CDR3 bases: TGTGCCAGTAGTTCAGATCTAGCGGGAGTGTTGGATGAGCAGTTCTTC.

The chain uses TRBV24-1 and TRBJ2-7; D unresolved. Germline values: CDR1 KGHDR, CDR2 SFDVKD. The CDR3 is 17 residues long. The V gene lost 2 bases and the J gene lost 0 bases, with 16 bases spanning the gap. The CDR3: CATSDSVQPRSSYEQYF. The CDR3 bases are TGTGCCACCAGTGATTCAGTACAGCCAAGGAGCTCCTACGAGCAGTACTTC.

The chain is built from TRBV6-2 or TRBV6-3 and TRBJ2-5; no definite D call. The V end lost 2 bases, the J end lost 5 bases, and 15 bases lay between the germline ends. The germline V gene has CDR1 MNHEY and CDR2 SVGEGT. The CDR3 contains 15 residues. CDR3 sequence (DNA): TGTGCCAGCAGTTACACCCGTGCCCAGCCGGAGACCCAGTACTTC. It codes for CASSYTRAQPETQYF.

V is TRBV18 and J is TRBJ1-2; D remains ambiguous. This CDR3 contains 14 residues. V lost 0 bases, J lost 3 bases, and 8 bases lay in between. The germline V gene has CDR1 KGHSH and CDR2 LQKENI. Here the CDR3 reads CASSPPMEDYGYTF. The CDR3 DNA reads TGTGCCAGCTCACCACCGATGGAAGACTATGGCTACACCTTC.

The chain couples TRBV9 to TRBJ2-1, with 11 bases aligning to TRBD2. The CDR3 totals 15 residues. With 4 bases clipped from V and 7 bases from J, the junction kept 7 bases outside the gene matches. Looked up from germline, CDR1 is SGDLS and CDR2 is YYNGEE. CDR3 region: CASSIGTSGGNEQFF. CDR3 coding DNA: TGTGCCAGCAGCATCGGGACTAGCGGAGGTAATGAGCAGTTCTTC.

This rearrangement joins TRBV5-6 to TRBJ2-7; no clear D gene. The CDR3 runs 15 residues. Looked up from germline, CDR1 is SGHDT and CDR2 is YYEEEE. V dropped 5 bases and J dropped 4 bases, with 19 bases sitting between them. The CDR3 region is CASSFISTGAYEQYF. CDR3 DNA: TGTGCCAGCAGTTTTATATCGACCGGCGCGTACGAGCAGTACTTC.

The V and J genes are TRBV5-5 and TRBJ2-3, with TRBD2 matching over 8 bases. The CDR3 has 17 amino acids. From germline, CDR1 is SGHKS and CDR2 YYEKEE (reference sequence). The ends lost 3 bases at V and 3 bases at J; junction bases unmatched: 12. The CDR3 loop is CASSYLVAGTRTDTQYF. The CDR3 nucleotides read TGTGCCAGCAGCTACTTGGTAGCGGGAACTCGTACAGATACGCAGTATTTT.

The V gene is TRBV9, the J gene TRBJ2-2, with D hard to call. V shed 0 bases and J shed 5 bases, with 11 bases lying between them. Per the germline V gene, CDR1 is SGDLS and CDR2 is YYNGEE. The CDR3 covers 15 residues. The CDR3 protein is CASSVVTARTGELFF. CDR3 in DNA: TGTGCCAGCAGCGTAGTAACAGCTAGGACCGGGGAGCTGTTTTTT.

The CDR3 loop reads CSVEGGPTYKDTEAFF. CDR3 DNA: TGCAGCGTGGAGGGGGGTCCAACATATAAAGACACTGAAGCTTTCTTT. The chain employs TRBV29-1 and TRBJ1-1; D may be TRBD1 (6 bases). V lost 6 bases and J lost 3, with 23 bases in between. Germline V gene lookup returns CDR1 SQVTM and CDR2 ANQGSEA. CDR3 length: 16 residues.

This rearrangement joins TRBV6-5 to TRBJ1-1; maybe TRBD1 (6 bases). The V and J ends lost 6 bases and 8 bases respectively, with 13 bases between them. This CDR3 is built from 12 residues. Germline V gene lookup returns CDR1 MNHEY and CDR2 SVGAGI. CDR3: CASSHGGTEAFF. In DNA form, the CDR3 reads TGTGCCAGCAGCCACGGAGGGACAGAAGCTTTCTTT.

The rearrangement joins TRBV7-2 to TRBJ2-7; 7 nucleotides align to TRBD2. The CDR3 totals 15 residues. Germline V gives CDR1 SGHTA, CDR2 FQGNSA. V gave up 5 bases and J gave up 4 bases; unmatched junction bases: 11. CDR3 sequence reads: CASSKRTSGGYEQYF. The CDR3 region has the DNA TGTGCCAGCAGCAAAAGGACTAGTGGGGGGTACGAGCAGTACTTC.

The rearrangement links TRBV6-4 to TRBJ1-2; unclear D gene. Trimming cost V 0 bases and J 7 bases, with 9 bases left between them. The germline gives CDR1 MRHNA, CDR2 SNTAGT. The length of the CDR3 is 13 residues. In nucleotides, the CDR3 is TGTGCCAGCAGTGACTCGGCAGGATCTGGCTACACCTTC. It yields the protein CASSDSAGSGYTF.

The rearrangement links TRBV10-1 to TRBJ2-4, with D maybe TRBD1 (5 bases). CDR3 size: 13 residues. V lost 0 bases to trimming and J lost 7 bases, with 7 bases between them. Germline-derived CDR1 and CDR2 are WNHNN and SYGVQD (reference sequence). Here the CDR3 reads CASSESKGNIQYF. The CDR3 DNA sequence: TGCGCCAGCAGTGAGTCGAAGGGGAACATTCAGTACTTC.

The chain combines TRBV28 with TRBJ2-5, with TRBD2 as a possible D gene (6 bases). Germline V CDR1 and CDR2: MDHEN, SYDVKM. The V end lost 6 bases, the J end lost 6 bases, and 17 bases lay between the germline ends. This CDR3 contains 14 residues. The CDR3 spells CASRGGTGIQTQYF. The DNA for the CDR3 is TGTGCCAGCAGGGGGGGAACAGGAATCCAGACCCAGTACTTC. Full variable domain (remainder filled in from reference TRBV28 and TRBJ2-5): DVKVTQSSRYLVKRTGEKVFLECVQDMDHENMFWYRQDPGLGLRLIYFSYDVKMKEKGDIPEGYSVSREKKERFSLILESASTNQTSMYLCASRGGTGIQTQYFGPGTRLLVL.

The gene calls are TRBV9 and TRBJ2-1; D tentatively fits TRBD1 or TRBD2 (6 bases each). Trimming removed 3 bases at V and 9 bases at J, with 16 bases between. Germline loops: CDR1 SGDLS, CDR2 YYNGEE. The CDR3 length is 14 residues. CDR3 in amino acids: CASSADLEGGEQFF. The CDR3 DNA reads TGTGCCAGCAGCGCCGACTTGGAGGGGGGTGAGCAGTTCTTC.

V usage is TRBV7-9 and J usage is TRBJ2-7; TRBD1 matches 7 bases. Germline trimming cut 3 bases from V and 1 base from J; bases unmatched to any gene: 6. The CDR3 is 15 residues long. Germline CDR1 SEHNR, CDR2 FQNEAQ (reference sequence). The CDR3 protein is CASSFVGQTSYEQYF. Here the CDR3 DNA reads TGTGCCAGCAGCTTTGTGGGACAGACGTCCTACGAGCAGTACTTC.

The chain carries TRBV30 and TRBJ2-7, with TRBD1 identical over 9 bases. Germline CDR1 GTSNPN, CDR2 SVGIG (reference sequence). CDR3 length: 14 amino acids. V lost 5 bases, J lost 7 bases, and 12 bases stayed unmatched. The CDR3 nucleotides are TGTGCCTGGGATGGGACAGGGTCGATTATGGAGCAGTACTTC. Translated: CAWDGTGSIMEQYF.

This rearrangement joins TRBV27 to TRBJ2-7, with 9 nucleotides matching TRBD1. CDR1 is MNHEY and CDR2 is SMNVEV in the germline V gene (reference sequence). The CDR3 is 15 residues long. V gave up 6 bases and J gave up 3 bases; unmatched junction bases: 9. CDR3 in DNA: TGTGCCAGCAGGGGGTACGTGACAGGGGGCTACGAGCAGTACTTC. This translates into CASRGYVTGGYEQYF.

The chain joins TRBV9 to TRBJ2-7; D remains unclear. This CDR3 region has 16 residues. Germline values: CDR1 SGDLS, CDR2 YYNGEE. V was clipped by 3 bases and J by 0 bases, with 16 bases between them. CDR3 in DNA: TGTGCCAGCAGCGCCTCCGAATCGACCCCCTCCTACGAGCAGTACTTC. Amino acid sequence: CASSASESTPSYEQYF.

The genes are TRBV30 and TRBJ1-4, with 8 bases identical to TRBD1. The CDR3 runs 17 residues. J gave up 7 bases and V 2 bases, and 15 bases lay outside the gene matches. In germline, CDR1 is GTSNPN, CDR2 SVGIG (reference sequence). The CDR3 DNA is TGTGCCTGGAGTCTCGGACAGGGAGGGTTTTGGGGTGAAAAACTGTTTTTT. Its translation: CAWSLGQGGFWGEKLFF.

This chain connects TRBV18 to TRBJ2-1; D is uncertain. The CDR3 has 15 residues. Germline CDR1 reads KGHSH; CDR2 reads LQKENI. Trimming pared 0 bases from V and 4 bases from J, leaving 10 bases between. CDR3 loop: CASSPPAGAYNEQFF. The DNA for the CDR3 is TGTGCCAGCTCACCACCGGCAGGAGCTTACAATGAGCAGTTCTTC.

The chain is built from TRBV10-3 and TRBJ2-3; TRBD2 is a possible D gene (5 bases). Germline CDR1 is ENHRY and CDR2 is SYGVKD. The CDR3 consists of 14 residues. V was shortened by 6 bases and J by 3 bases, with 13 bases between the two germline ends. The CDR3 DNA sequence: TGTGCCATCAGGGAAGGAGGTGGAACAGATACGCAGTATTTT. Amino acid sequence: CAIREGGGTDTQYF.

The chain couples TRBV25-1 to TRBJ1-6, with 11 bases matching TRBD1. CDR1 MGHDK and CDR2 SYGVNS come from the germline V gene. This CDR3 region has 15 residues. Trimming cost V 4 bases and J 6 bases; bases outside gene matches: 2. CDR3 DNA: TGTGCCAGCAGTGTTGGGACAGGGGGTAATTCACCCCTCCACTTT. The encoded protein is CASSVGTGGNSPLHF.

About this clone: In the same sample, other DNA sequences code for this CDR3. The rearrangement links TRBV5-1 to TRBJ2-3; D not certain. Trimming took 1 base from V and 2 from J, leaving 8 bases between them. Germline loops: CDR1 SGHRS, CDR2 YFSETQ. The CDR3 runs 14 residues. In DNA, the CDR3 is TGCGCCAGCAGCTTGTTGGCGAACACAGATACGCAGTATTTT. Its translation: CASSLLANTDTQYF.

This rearrangement joins TRBV5-6 to TRBJ1-2; weak D call: TRBD1 (5 bases). V lost 0 bases, J lost 8 bases, and 20 bases lay in between. This CDR3 comprises 16 residues. Germline V gene sequence: CDR1 SGHDT, CDR2 YYEEEE. The CDR3 DNA is TGTGCCAGCAGCTTGGTGGTGGACACTCCCCTGGACGGCTACACCTTC. Its protein is CASSLVVDTPLDGYTF.

The chain combines TRBV3-1 (or the pseudogene TRBV3-2) with TRBJ2-7; 9 bases match TRBD1. CDR1 LGHDT and CDR2 YNNKEL come from the germline V gene (reference sequence). The CDR3 runs 14 residues. Trimming cost V 1 base and J 12 bases; bases outside gene matches: 10. The CDR3 coding sequence is TGTGCCAGCAGCCAAGGGACAGGGGACCGGGTCAGGTACTTC. Translating gives CASSQGTGDRVRYF.

The chain uses TRBV7-2 and TRBJ2-1; the D gene is possibly TRBD2 (5 bases). CDR3 length equals 14 residues. Germline assignment: CDR1 SGHTA and CDR2 FQGNSA. Trimming took 3 bases from V and 9 from J, leaving 15 bases between them. The CDR3 bases are TGTGCCAGCAGCTTGGACCTCGGGAAGGGTGAGCAGTTCTTC. It specifies CASSLDLGKGEQFF.